This TCR beta chain was sequenced for a study of blood T cell repertoires in COVID-19. The wider study: Collection of acute and convalescent COVID-19 samples took place in the United States, Italy and Spain.

The CDR3 spans 16 residues. V was clipped by 3 bases and J by 0 bases, with 9 bases between them. The germline gives CDR1 MNHEY, CDR2 SMNVEV (reference sequence). The protocol was immunoSEQ multiplex PCR, while the TCRdb copy is restricted to in-frame clones and leaves out a portion. Among 200,000 to 250,000 clones listed, about 85% were seen once. Recruits, aged roughly 18 to 90 years, lived in 24 US areas. The origin of this receptor is a man aged 25 to 40 who had recovered from COVID-19. The sequenced material came from PBMCs or T cells enriched from blood (not recorded which). The rearrangement links TRBV27 to TRBJ2-6, with a tentative D call TRBD1 (6 bases). This CDR3 reads CASSLTGYSGANVLTF. The CDR3 DNA reads TGTGCCAGCAGTTTGACAGGTTACTCTGGGGCCAACGTCCTGACTTTC.